These 13 T cell receptor beta chains were sequenced from one sample in a study of identical twins. TCRdb analysed the 5' RACE reads with MiXCR anew, one entry per CDR3 protein. The data show about 900,000 distinct CDR3 sequences, 9% to 15% seen once. This sample was also put to use in a study of yellow fever vaccine responses in identical twins.

Specimen: PBMCs. All receptors come from a woman younger than 30 in good health.

This chain links TRBV20-1 with TRBJ2-7, with D possibly called TRBD1 or TRBD2 (5 bases each). The CDR3 is made up of 15 amino acids. The V gene's germline CDR1 is DFQATT and CDR2 SNEGSKA (reference sequence). V was shortened by 6 bases and J by 0 bases, with 18 bases between the two germline ends. This CDR3 reads CSATGAGRVSYEQYF. CDR3 nucleotide sequence: TGCAGTGCCACCGGGGCCGGCAGAGTCTCCTACGAGCAGTACTTC.

Only one count was recorded for this clonotype. A junction end diverges from the germline sequence, so it may reflect a read error. This sequence joins TRBV12-3 or TRBV12-4 and TRBJ2-1, with 14 bases fitting TRBD2. The CDR3 covers 18 residues. CDR3 nucleotide sequence: TGTGCCATCAGTTTGGGCAAGCAGACTAGCGGGAGGGCCAATGAGCAGTTCTTC. Translating it yields CAISLGKQTSGRANEQFF.

The chain recombines TRBV18 with TRBJ2-7, with 7 nucleotides matching TRBD2. The CDR3 is 16 residues long. The V gene's germline CDR1 is KGHSH and CDR2 LQKENI. The trim removed 0 bases at V and 0 bases at J, leaving 5 bases unmatched. In DNA form, the CDR3 reads TGTGCCAGCTCACCACCTCTAGCGGAGAGCTCCTACGAGCAGTACTTC. It translates to CASSPPLAESSYEQYF.

This chain connects TRBV7-9 to TRBJ2-3; D is unclear. Germline assignment: CDR1 SEHNR and CDR2 FQNEAQ (reference sequence). V gave up 6 bases and J gave up 5 bases, with 15 bases separating them. This CDR3 region has 14 residues. The CDR3 DNA is TGTGCCAGCAGGTCGTCGGGTTTAGGAGATACGCAGTATTTT. It codes for CASRSSGLGDTQYF.

The chain is built from TRBV27 and TRBJ2-1; D is undetermined. V lost 4 bases, J lost 8 bases, and 9 bases lay in between. CDR3 length equals 12 residues. CDR1 is MNHEY and CDR2 is SMNVEV in the germline V gene (reference sequence). The CDR3 nucleotides are TGTGCCAGCAGTTCCGGGCCCTATGAGCAGTTCTTC. Protein product: CASSSGPYEQFF.

This clonotype showed up many times. The genes are TRBV10-3 and TRBJ2-1; TRBD2 is a possible D gene (5 bases). V was trimmed by 3 bases and J by 9 bases, leaving 12 bases between them. Germline CDR1 reads ENHRY; CDR2 reads SYGVKD. The CDR3 sequence is 13 residues long. CDR3 sequence reads: CAISDGGSPEQFF. The CDR3 DNA follows: TGTGCCATCAGTGATGGAGGTAGCCCTGAGCAGTTCTTC.

This clonotype occurred many times. The chain carries TRBV7-9 and TRBJ2-1, with TRBD2 matching 7 bases. The CDR3 runs to 16 residues. V lost 1 base and J lost 7; bases outside the gene matches: 10. Germline CDR1 is SEHNR and CDR2 is FQNEAQ (reference sequence). CDR3 sequence: CASSLGTIEAGNEQFF. DNA for the CDR3: TGTGCCAGCAGCTTAGGGACTATCGAAGCGGGGAATGAGCAGTTCTTC.

The chain joins TRBV2 to TRBJ2-1; D gene unclear. Germline loops: CDR1 SNHLY, CDR2 FYNNEI. This CDR3 has 13 amino acids. V lost 7 bases and J lost 1, with 8 bases in between. CDR3 DNA: TGTGCCAGCACCGAAACGTCCTACAATGAGCAGTTCTTC. This translates into CASTETSYNEQFF.

This clonotype was detected ten times or more. This sequence joins TRBV11-2 and TRBJ2-7; unclear D gene. The CDR3 contains 14 residues. The V gene's germline CDR1 is SGHAT and CDR2 FQNNGV. The germline V and J ends were trimmed by 5 bases and 0 bases, with 11 bases remaining between them. The CDR3 protein is CASSPEPRSYEQYF. The CDR3 nucleotides are TGTGCCAGCAGCCCCGAGCCTCGCTCCTACGAGCAGTACTTC. Full variable domain (rest looked up from reference TRBV11-2 and TRBJ2-7): EAGVAQSPRYKIIEKRQSVAFWCNPISGHATLYWYQQILGQGPKLLIQFQNNGVVDDSQLPKDRFSAERLKGVDSTLKIQPAKLEDSAVYLCASSPEPRSYEQYFGPGTRLTVT.

In its sample, this clonotype was seen a few times. The chain is built from TRBV5-1 and TRBJ1-6; no definite D call. Germline V gives CDR1 SGHRS, CDR2 YFSETQ. This CDR3 is built from 13 residues. V was shortened by 6 bases and J by 6 bases, with 10 bases between the two germline ends. CDR3 DNA sequence: TGCGCCAGCACTCTCAGCGGTAATTCACCCCTCCACTTT. Protein product: CASTLSGNSPLHF. The full variable domain, its missing parts supplied by reference TRBV5-1 and TRBJ1-6, is KAGVTQTPRYLIKTRGQQVTLSCSPISGHRSVSWYQQTPGQGLQFLFEYFSETQRNKGNFPGRFSGRQFSNSRSEMNVSTLELGDSALYLCASTLSGNSPLHFGNGTRLTVT.

The chain combines TRBV7-2 with TRBJ2-7, with 8 bases fitting TRBD2. CDR3 size: 15 residues. The V segment lost 5 bases and the J segment 7 bases; nucleotides outside the gene matches: 13. From germline, CDR1 is SGHTA and CDR2 FQGNSA. CDR3 in DNA: TGTGCCAGCAGCCCTCAGGAGGGACTAGTTCGGGAGCAGTACTTC. Translated: CASSPQEGLVREQYF.

This chain joins TRBV20-1 and TRBJ2-5; the D gene is possibly TRBD2 (6 bases). CDR3 size: 14 residues. V gave up 3 bases and J gave up 5 bases, with 16 bases separating them. CDR1 and CDR2 (germline): DFQATT, SNEGSKA (reference sequence). CDR3 loop: CSASSYGGVETQYF. For the CDR3, the DNA is TGCAGTGCTAGTTCGTATGGCGGGGTGGAGACCCAGTACTTC.

V gene TRBV24-1 combines with J gene TRBJ2-1; D possibly uses TRBD1 or TRBD2 (5 bases each). V was pared by 2 bases and J by 7 bases, with 8 bases between. CDR3 length: 13 residues. The germline V gene has CDR1 KGHDR and CDR2 SFDVKD. DNA of the CDR3: TGTGCCACCAGTGATTGGGACGTGAATGAGCAGTTCTTC. Its translation is CATSDWDVNEQFF.